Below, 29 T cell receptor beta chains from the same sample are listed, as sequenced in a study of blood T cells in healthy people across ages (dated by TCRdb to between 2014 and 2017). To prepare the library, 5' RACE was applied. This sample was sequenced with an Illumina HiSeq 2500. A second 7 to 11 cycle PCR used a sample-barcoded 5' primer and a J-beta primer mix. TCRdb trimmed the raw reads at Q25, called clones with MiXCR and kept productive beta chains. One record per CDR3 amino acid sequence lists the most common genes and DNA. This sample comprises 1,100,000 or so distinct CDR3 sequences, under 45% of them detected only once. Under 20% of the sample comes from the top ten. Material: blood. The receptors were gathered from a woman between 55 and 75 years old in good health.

The CDR3 loop reads CSVDGQLYNEQFF. The CDR3 DNA is TGCAGCGTTGACGGGCAGTTGTACAATGAGCAGTTCTTC. The gene calls are TRBV29-1 and TRBJ2-1; no reliable D call. V was clipped by 3 bases and J by 4 bases, with 10 bases between them. The CDR3 is 13 residues long. CDR1 and CDR2 from the germline V gene are SQVTM and ANQGSEA.

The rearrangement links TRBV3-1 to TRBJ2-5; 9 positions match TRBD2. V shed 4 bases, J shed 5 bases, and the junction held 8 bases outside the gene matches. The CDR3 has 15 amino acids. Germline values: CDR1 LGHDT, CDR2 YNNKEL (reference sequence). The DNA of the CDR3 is TGTGCCAGCAGCCGCGCTAGCGGGATAGGGGAGACCCAGTACTTC. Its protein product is CASSRASGIGETQYF.

DNA of the CDR3: TGCAGTGCTAGAGGCTCAGGGGGATTCACTGAAGCTTTCTTT. The encoded protein is CSARGSGGFTEAFF. The V and J genes are TRBV20-1 and TRBJ1-1; TRBD1 matches at 7 bases. The V gene's germline CDR1 is DFQATT and CDR2 SNEGSKA (reference sequence). The CDR3 is made up of 14 amino acids. The junction had 6 bases not matched to a gene; V was cut back by 1 base and J by 4 bases.

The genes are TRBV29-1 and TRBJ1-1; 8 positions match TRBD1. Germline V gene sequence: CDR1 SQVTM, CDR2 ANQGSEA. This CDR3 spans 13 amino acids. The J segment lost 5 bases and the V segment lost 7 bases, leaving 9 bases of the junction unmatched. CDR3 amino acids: CSAPGGLGTEAFF. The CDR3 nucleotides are TGCAGCGCTCCAGGGGGCCTCGGAACTGAAGCTTTCTTT. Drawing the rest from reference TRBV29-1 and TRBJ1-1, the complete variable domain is SAVISQKPSRDICQRGTSLTIQCQVDSQVTMMFWYRQQPGQSLTLIATANQGSEATYESGFVIDKFPISRPNLTFSTLTVSNMSPEDSSIYLCSAPGGLGTEAFFGQGTRLTVV.

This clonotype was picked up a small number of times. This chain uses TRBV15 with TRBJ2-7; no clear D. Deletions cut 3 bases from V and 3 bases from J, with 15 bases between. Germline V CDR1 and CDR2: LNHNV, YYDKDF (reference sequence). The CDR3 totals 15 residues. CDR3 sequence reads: CATSRDRGAYYEQYF. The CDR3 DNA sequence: TGTGCCACCAGCAGGGATCGTGGAGCCTACTACGAGCAGTACTTC.

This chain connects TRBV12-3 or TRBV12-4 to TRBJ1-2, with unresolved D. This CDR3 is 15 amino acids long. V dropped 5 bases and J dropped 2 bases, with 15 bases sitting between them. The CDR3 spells CASSHDKGANYGYTF. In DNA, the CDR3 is TGTGCCAGCAGTCACGACAAGGGCGCGAACTATGGCTACACCTTC.

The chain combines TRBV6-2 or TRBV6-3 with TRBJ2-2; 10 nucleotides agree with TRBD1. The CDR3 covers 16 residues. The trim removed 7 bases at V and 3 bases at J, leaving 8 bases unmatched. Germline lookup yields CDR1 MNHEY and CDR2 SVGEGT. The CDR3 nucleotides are TGTGCCAGCAACCCGTGGACAGGGGGATACACCGGGGAGCTGTTTTTT. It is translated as CASNPWTGGYTGELFF.

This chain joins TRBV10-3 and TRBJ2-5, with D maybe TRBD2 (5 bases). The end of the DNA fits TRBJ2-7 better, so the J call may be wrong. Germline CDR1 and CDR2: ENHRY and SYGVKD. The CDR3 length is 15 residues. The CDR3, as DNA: TGTGCCATCAGTGGTACCGCCGGGGTCGGGTACGAGCAGTACTTC. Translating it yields CAISGTAGVGYEQYF.

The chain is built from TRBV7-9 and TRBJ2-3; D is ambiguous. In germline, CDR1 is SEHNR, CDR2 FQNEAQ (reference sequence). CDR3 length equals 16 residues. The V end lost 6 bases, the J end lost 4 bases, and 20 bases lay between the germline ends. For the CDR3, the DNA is TGTGCCAGCAGACCGGCTTTGGCTATAGCCGCAGATACGCAGTATTTT. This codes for CASRPALAIAADTQYF.

DNA of the CDR3: TGCAGTGCTAGAGCGCCGGGAGGCGGCACAGATACGCAGTATTTT. It translates to CSARAPGGGTDTQYF. The genes are TRBV20-1 and TRBJ2-3; 7 nucleotides match TRBD2. Germline V gene sequence: CDR1 DFQATT, CDR2 SNEGSKA (reference sequence). The CDR3 has 15 residues. Unmatched junction bases numbered 5, after V lost 1 base and J lost 1 base.

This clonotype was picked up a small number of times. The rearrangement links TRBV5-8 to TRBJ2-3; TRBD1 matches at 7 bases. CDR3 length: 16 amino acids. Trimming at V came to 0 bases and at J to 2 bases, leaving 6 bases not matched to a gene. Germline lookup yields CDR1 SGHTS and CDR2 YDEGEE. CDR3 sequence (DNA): TGTGCCAGCAGCTTGGGGGTCGGGACAGTCACAGATACGCAGTATTTT. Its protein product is CASSLGVGTVTDTQYF.

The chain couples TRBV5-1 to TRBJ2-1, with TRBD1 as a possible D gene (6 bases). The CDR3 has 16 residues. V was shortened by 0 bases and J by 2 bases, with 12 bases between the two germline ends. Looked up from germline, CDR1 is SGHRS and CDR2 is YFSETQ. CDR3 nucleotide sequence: TGCGCCAGCAGCTTGGATGCCTGGGGGCCCTACAATGAGCAGTTCTTC. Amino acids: CASSLDAWGPYNEQFF.

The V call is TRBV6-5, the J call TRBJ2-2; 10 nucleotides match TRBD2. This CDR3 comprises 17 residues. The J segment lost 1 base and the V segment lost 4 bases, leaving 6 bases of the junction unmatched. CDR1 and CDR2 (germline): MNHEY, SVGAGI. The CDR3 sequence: CASSSQREGMNTGELFF. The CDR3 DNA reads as TGTGCCAGCAGTTCCCAGCGGGAGGGAATGAACACCGGGGAGCTGTTTTTT.

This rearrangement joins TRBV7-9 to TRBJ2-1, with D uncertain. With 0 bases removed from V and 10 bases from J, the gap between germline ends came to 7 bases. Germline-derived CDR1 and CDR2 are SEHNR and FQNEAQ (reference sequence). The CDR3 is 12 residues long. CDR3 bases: TGTGCCAGCAGCTTAGCGCTTTTCGAGCAGTTCTTC. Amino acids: CASSLALFEQFF. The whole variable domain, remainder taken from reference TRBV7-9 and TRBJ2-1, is DTGVSQNPRHKITKRGQNVTFRCDPISEHNRLYWYRQTLGQGPEFLTYFQNEAQLEKSRLLSDRFSAERPKGSFSTLEIQRTEQGDSAMYLCASSLALFEQFFGPGTRLTVL.

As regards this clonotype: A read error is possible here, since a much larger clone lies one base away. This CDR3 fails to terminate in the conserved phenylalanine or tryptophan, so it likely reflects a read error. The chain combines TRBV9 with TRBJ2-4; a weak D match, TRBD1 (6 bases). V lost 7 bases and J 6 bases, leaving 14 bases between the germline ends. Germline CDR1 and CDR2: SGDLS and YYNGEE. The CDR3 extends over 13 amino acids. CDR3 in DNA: TGTGCCAGCTGCCCCGGGACATCAAACATTCAGTACTTA. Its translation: CASCPGTSNIQYL.

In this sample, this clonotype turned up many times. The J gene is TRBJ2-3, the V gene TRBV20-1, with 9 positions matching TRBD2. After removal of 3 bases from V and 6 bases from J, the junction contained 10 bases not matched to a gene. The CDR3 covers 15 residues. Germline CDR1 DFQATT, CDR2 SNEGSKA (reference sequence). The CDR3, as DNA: TGCAGTGCTAGGGGACTAGCTCTAGTAGTGGATACGCAGTATTTT. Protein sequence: CSARGLALVVDTQYF.

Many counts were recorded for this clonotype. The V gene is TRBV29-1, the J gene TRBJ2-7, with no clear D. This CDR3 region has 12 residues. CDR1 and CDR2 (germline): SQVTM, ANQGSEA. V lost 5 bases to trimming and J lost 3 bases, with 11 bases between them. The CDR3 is CSVYDSYYEQYF. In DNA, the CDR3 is TGCAGCGTTTACGATAGCTACTACGAGCAGTACTTC.

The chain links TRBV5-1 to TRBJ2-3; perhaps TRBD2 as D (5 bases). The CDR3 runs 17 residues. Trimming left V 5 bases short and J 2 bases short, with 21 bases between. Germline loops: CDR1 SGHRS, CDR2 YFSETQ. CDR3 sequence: CASRIRYGQRHTDTQYF. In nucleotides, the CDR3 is TGCGCCAGCAGGATTCGGTACGGCCAGCGGCACACAGATACGCAGTATTTT.

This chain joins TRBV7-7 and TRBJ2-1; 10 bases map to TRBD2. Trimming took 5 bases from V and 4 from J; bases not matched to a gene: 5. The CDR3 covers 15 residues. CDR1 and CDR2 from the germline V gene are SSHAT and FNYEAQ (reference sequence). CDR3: CASSAGTSVYNEQFF. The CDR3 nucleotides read TGTGCCAGCAGCGCCGGGACTAGCGTTTACAATGAGCAGTTCTTC.

The CDR3 region has the DNA TGTGCCAGCAGCCCGGACAGGGGGCCAAAACACCGCACAGATACGCAGTATTTT. Amino acid sequence: CASSPDRGPKHRTDTQYF. The V gene is TRBV5-4, the J gene TRBJ2-3; TRBD1 matches at 11 bases. J gave up 1 base and V 4 bases, and 11 bases lay outside the gene matches. The CDR3 totals 18 residues. Germline V gene data show CDR1 as SGHNT and CDR2 as YYREEE (reference sequence).

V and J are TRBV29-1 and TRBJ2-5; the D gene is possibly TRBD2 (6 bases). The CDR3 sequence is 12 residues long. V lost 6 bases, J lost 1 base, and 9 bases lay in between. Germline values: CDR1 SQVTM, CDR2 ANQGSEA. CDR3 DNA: TGCAGCGTCACGGGACTCCAAGAGACCCAGTACTTC. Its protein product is CSVTGLQETQYF.

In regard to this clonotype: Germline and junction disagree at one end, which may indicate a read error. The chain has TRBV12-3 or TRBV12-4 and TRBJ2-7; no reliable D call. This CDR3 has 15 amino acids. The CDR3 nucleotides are TGTGCCAACAGTTCTCAGGTGGGTCAGTCCTACGAGCAGTACTTC. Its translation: CANSSQVGQSYEQYF.

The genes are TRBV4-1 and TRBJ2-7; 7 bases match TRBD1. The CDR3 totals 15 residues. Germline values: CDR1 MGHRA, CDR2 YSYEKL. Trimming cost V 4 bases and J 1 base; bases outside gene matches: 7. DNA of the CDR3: TGCGCCAGCAGCCGAACAACAGGGGAATCCTACGAGCAGTACTTC. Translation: CASSRTTGESYEQYF.

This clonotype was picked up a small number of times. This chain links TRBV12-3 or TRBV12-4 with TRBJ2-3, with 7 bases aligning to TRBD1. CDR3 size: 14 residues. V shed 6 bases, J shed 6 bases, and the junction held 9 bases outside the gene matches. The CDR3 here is CASSPNTRGDTQYF. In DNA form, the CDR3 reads TGTGCCAGCAGCCCAAACACCAGGGGGGATACGCAGTATTTT.

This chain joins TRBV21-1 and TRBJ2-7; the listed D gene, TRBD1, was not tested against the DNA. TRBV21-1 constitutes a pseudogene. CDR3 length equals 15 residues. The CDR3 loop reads CASSSGDRPSYEQYF. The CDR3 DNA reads TGTGCCAGCAGCTCAGGGGACCGTCCCTCCTACGAGCAGTACTTC.

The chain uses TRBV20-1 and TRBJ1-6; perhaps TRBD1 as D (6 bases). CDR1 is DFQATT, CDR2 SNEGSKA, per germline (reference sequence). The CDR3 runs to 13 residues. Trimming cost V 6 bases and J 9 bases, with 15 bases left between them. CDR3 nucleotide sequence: TGCAGTGCCCAGGGACATGATGGTTCACCCCTCCACTTT. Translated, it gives CSAQGHDGSPLHF.

CDR3 amino acids: CSAKRDTYYGYTF. The CDR3 DNA reads as TGCAGTGCTAAAAGAGATACGTACTATGGCTACACCTTC. The chain employs TRBV20-1 and TRBJ1-2; D gene ambiguous. CDR3 length: 13 residues. V was clipped by 4 bases and J by 3 bases, with 12 bases between them. Germline-derived CDR1 and CDR2 are DFQATT and SNEGSKA (reference sequence).

The CDR3 spells CASSQTRGQGNAEQFF. CDR3 DNA sequence: TGCGCCAGCAGCCAAACCAGAGGACAGGGGAATGCTGAGCAGTTCTTC. The V gene is TRBV5-1, the J gene TRBJ2-1; 9 nucleotides align to TRBD1. CDR1 and CDR2 from the germline V gene are SGHRS and YFSETQ. The ends lost 4 bases at V and 9 bases at J; junction bases unmatched: 14. The CDR3 contains 16 residues.

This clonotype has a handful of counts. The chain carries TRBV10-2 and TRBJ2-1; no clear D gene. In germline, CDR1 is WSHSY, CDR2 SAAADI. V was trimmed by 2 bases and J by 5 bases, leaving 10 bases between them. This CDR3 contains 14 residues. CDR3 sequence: CASSEVSWNNEQFF. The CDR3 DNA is TGCGCCAGCAGTGAGGTTAGCTGGAACAATGAGCAGTTCTTC.